The present T cell receptor (beta chain) was sequenced within a study of identical twins. Study-wide results and caveats: Models underestimated out-of-frame TCR alpha sharing in monozygotic twins.

A word on this clonotype: As yet, its antigen is unknown.

Trimming removed 3 bases from V and 2 bases from J, with 13 bases in between. The CDR3 is 15 residues long. From germline, CDR1 is SNHLY and CDR2 FYNNEI. Template switching created a universal primer site, and the cDNA included unique molecular identifiers. MiXCR was run by TCRdb on the 5' RACE reads, yielding one entry per CDR3 protein. The table shows approximately 620,000 distinct CDR3 sequences, with 8.6% occurring only once. These same data were also listed under a study on yellow fever vaccine responses in identical twins. From that study: Twins' vaccine T cell responses reportedly seemed partly convergent and partly personalized.

Sequenced material: PBMCs. The chain uses TRBV2 and TRBJ2-5; D is unresolved. The clonotype originates from a woman aged 18-35 years in good health. The CDR3 sequence is CASSDPGLGQETQYF. CDR3 nucleotide sequence: TGTGCCAGCAGTGATCCCGGGCTAGGACAAGAGACCCAGTACTTC.